These T cell receptor beta chains were read from a single sample in a study of Ad26.COV2.S vaccination and SARS-CoV-2 variants. Here immunoSEQ multiplex PCR was the method, and the copy in TCRdb shows in-frame clones only, minus some. The sample lists about 320,000 clones; around four fifths were seen once. Sequenced here: peripheral blood, sampled in a trial of Ad26.COV2.S vaccine versus placebo. These receptors were collected from a person between 18 and 65 years old who received the Ad26.COV2.S COVID-19 vaccine or a placebo. Each CDR3 is given with its conserved first and last residue. A D gene is named only where the DNA matches it firmly. A clone size is listed for some rows: how often the clone was seen (once, few, many), or a class if it is expanded.

v_gene: TRBV14
abundance: .
d_gene: .
j_gene: TRBJ2-6
CDR3aa: CASKPAPPSGANVLTF
CDR3nt: TGTGCCAGCAAACCGGCCCCACCCTCTGGGGCCAACGTCCTGACTTTC

v_gene: TRBV9
abundance: .
d_gene: .
j_gene: TRBJ1-1
CDR3aa: CASSVDPSGNTEAFF
CDR3nt: TGTGCCAGCAGCGTAGATCCGTCGGGAAACACTGAAGCTTTCTTT

v_gene: TRBV6-6
abundance: .
d_gene: .
j_gene: TRBJ2-7
CDR3aa: CASSYPDSYEQYF
CDR3nt: TGTGCCAGCAGTTACCCGGACAGCTACGAGCAGTACTTC

v_gene: TRBV5-1
abundance: .
d_gene: .
j_gene: TRBJ2-3
CDR3aa: CASSLEEYTDTQYF
CDR3nt: TGCGCCAGCAGCTTGGAAGAGTACACAGATACGCAGTATTTT

v_gene: TRBV3-1/TRBV3-2
abundance: .
d_gene: .
j_gene: TRBJ1-6
CDR3aa: CASSPTSNSPLHF
CDR3nt: TGTGCCAGCAGCCCGACCAGTAATTCACCCCTCCACTTT

v_gene: TRBV19
abundance: .
d_gene: .
j_gene: TRBJ1-5
CDR3aa: CASSVGPTNQPQHF
CDR3nt: TGTGCCAGTAGTGTTGGGCCTACGAATCAGCCCCAGCATTTT

v_gene: TRBV24-1
abundance: .
d_gene: .
j_gene: TRBJ2-3
CDR3aa: CATAGPTYFGTPFGDTQYF
CDR3nt: TGTGCCACCGCAGGACCGACCTACTTCGGAACCCCGTTTGGGGATACGCAGTATTTT

v_gene: TRBV9
abundance: .
d_gene: TRBD1
j_gene: TRBJ1-2
CDR3aa: CASSKDRGISEGYGYTF
CDR3nt: TGTGCCAGCAGCAAGGACAGGGGCATATCGGAAGGCTATGGCTACACCTTC

v_gene: TRBV19
abundance: once
d_gene: .
j_gene: TRBJ2-7
CDR3aa: CASSKGGWSAEQYF
CDR3nt: TGTGCCAGTAGTAAGGGGGGATGGTCGGCCGAGCAGTACTTC

v_gene: TRBV12-3/TRBV12-4
abundance: .
d_gene: .
j_gene: TRBJ2-5
CDR3aa: CASTSGTQETQYF
CDR3nt: TGTGCCAGCACCTCGGGGACCCAAGAGACCCAGTACTTC